This TCR beta chain appears in the sequencing data of a study of graft-versus-host responses after intestinal transplantation. The germline V gene has CDR1 SGHRS and CDR2 YFSETQ. CDR3 size: 14 residues. Trimming pared 3 bases from V and 1 base from J, leaving 10 bases between. The assay was immunoSEQ multiplex PCR, and TCRdb's table has in-frame clones only and misses some. The data hold around 7,800 clones, with 95% to 98% observed a single time. The rearrangement joins TRBV5-1 to TRBJ1-1, with a possible D match to TRBD1 (5 bases). The TCR was taken from a human patient who received an intestinal transplant, so some T cells may come from the graft donor. Sequenced here: PBMCs, sampled 23 days after intestinal transplant. The CDR3 region is CASSSGAPNTEAFF. CDR3 bases: TGCGCCAGCAGCTCCGGGGCGCCGAACACTGAAGCTTTCTTT.